This T cell receptor beta chain was captured by sequencing in a study of post-analysis software for immune sequencing data. Study as a whole: The disease courses covered relapsing-remitting, secondary progressive and progressive-relapsing multiple sclerosis. Overall study results and limits: Relative to controls, patients with multiple sclerosis showed significantly lower normalized Chao1 diversity.

cDNA libraries for TCR beta contained unique molecular identifiers. The authors obtained roughly 500,000 cDNA molecules from approximately 0.95 to 9.8 million T cells. TCRdb called the PCR reads again in MiXCR, with one record for every CDR3 protein. The sample yields around 440,000 distinct CDR3 sequences, roughly 45% seen once. In the case of this clonotype: Its antigen is not known.

The source material was blood. The sequence was obtained from a girl aged 5 to 17 with multiple sclerosis.

The CDR3 sequence is CASSLEAGSNYGYTF. CDR3 coding DNA: TGCGCCAGCAGCTTGGAAGCGGGCTCTAACTATGGCTACACCTTC. The rearrangement links TRBV5-1 to TRBJ1-2; no clear D gene. V gave up 0 bases and J gave up 0 bases, with 9 bases separating them. CDR3 length: 15 amino acids. Germline V gives CDR1 SGHRS, CDR2 YFSETQ.